Presented here are 8 T cell receptor beta chains from one specimen sequenced in a study of T cell responses to AZD1222 COVID-19 vaccine listed by TCRdb under 2021. Libraries were made using the immunoSEQ multiplex PCR assay. TCRdb holds this immuneACCESS table with in-frame rearrangements only. Some clones are missing; in checked studies, unresolved V genes explain under half, and the rest has no known cause. The table for this sample lists roughly 180,000 clones; 94% of them were counted only once. The ten largest clones capture approximately 0.6% of the sample. The time point label of this sample denotes: baseline before first vaccination. Sequenced material: peripheral blood, taken on day 0 of AZD1222 vaccination. These receptor sequences come from an adult in good health.

The rearrangement links TRBV27 to TRBJ1-6; unclear D gene. V was trimmed by 2 bases and J by 7 bases, leaving 6 bases between them. The germline V gene has CDR1 MNHEY and CDR2 SMNVEV (reference sequence). The CDR3 contains 13 residues. The CDR3: CASSLGRNSPLHF. Here the CDR3 DNA reads TGTGCCAGCAGTTTAGGCAGGAATTCACCCCTCCACTTT.

The V call is TRBV5-4, the J call TRBJ2-7; D uncertain. The CDR3 totals 15 residues. The germline V gene has CDR1 SGHNT and CDR2 YYREEE (reference sequence). V gave up 4 bases and J gave up 0 bases, with 14 bases separating them. The CDR3 DNA sequence: TGTGCCAGCAGCCATACCGGGTCGAGCTCCTACGAGCAGTACTTC. The encoded protein is CASSHTGSSSYEQYF.

This clone was seen once. The chain is built from TRBV24-1 and TRBJ2-1, with 15 bases identical to TRBD2. CDR1 is KGHDR and CDR2 is SFDVKD in the germline V gene. CDR3 size: 17 residues. With V trimmed by 5 bases and J by 8 bases, 9 bases remained unmatched. The CDR3 loop is CATSAPRGTSGRYEQFF. The CDR3 DNA reads as TGTGCCACCAGTGCCCCAAGGGGGACTAGCGGGAGGTATGAGCAGTTCTTC.

The CDR3 region has the DNA TGTGCCAGCTCACTGGGGACAGGCAGTAATTCACCCCTCCACTTT. It specifies CASSLGTGSNSPLHF. This chain links TRBV18 with TRBJ1-6; 8 nucleotides agree with TRBD1. The CDR3 consists of 15 residues. Germline CDR1 reads KGHSH; CDR2 reads LQKENI. With V trimmed by 4 bases and J by 6 bases, 5 bases remained unmatched.

The genes are TRBV19 and TRBJ1-1, with D maybe TRBD1 (5 bases). V lost 5 bases, J lost 5 bases, and 15 bases lay in between. This CDR3 has 14 amino acids. Germline assignment: CDR1 LNHDA and CDR2 SQIVND (reference sequence). This CDR3 is CASSFRTGRTEAFF. The CDR3 nucleotides read TGTGCCAGTAGTTTCAGGACGGGGCGGACTGAAGCTTTCTTT.

V usage is TRBV15 and J usage is TRBJ1-5, with 8 bases lining up with TRBD1. This CDR3 has 18 amino acids. CDR1 and CDR2 from the germline V gene are LNHNV and YYDKDF (reference sequence). V was clipped by 5 bases and J by 3 bases; unmatched bases: 15. The CDR3 nucleotides are TGTGCCACCAGCGACGGAGGGCCAGGGGGCCTCCTCAATCAGCCCCAGCATTTT. Its protein product is CATSDGGPGGLLNQPQHF.

V gene TRBV25-1 combines with J gene TRBJ2-3; 7 bases are shared with TRBD1. The V and J ends lost 10 bases and 0 bases, in that order; junction bases with no gene match: 7. The CDR3 extends over 14 amino acids. Germline CDR1 is MGHDK and CDR2 is SYGVNS. CDR3 nucleotides: TGTGCCACCAGGGGACAGTTGAGCACAGATACGCAGTATTTT. It is translated as CATRGQLSTDTQYF.

This chain joins TRBV3-1 (or the pseudogene TRBV3-2) and TRBJ1-1; no definite D call. The CDR3 sequence is 17 residues long. Germline loops: CDR1 LGHDT, CDR2 YNNKEL (reference sequence). V dropped 0 bases and J dropped 6 bases, with 20 bases sitting between them. CDR3 bases: TGTGCCAGCAGCCAAGAGAGGGAGAGAGGGTTTAGCGCTGAAGCTTTCTTT. This sequence encodes CASSQERERGFSAEAFF.